The present T cell receptor beta chain was sequenced within a study of blood T cell repertoires in COVID-19. Across the whole study: T cells, B-cell-depleted T cells, or PBMCs provided the cDNA or gDNA that served as material.

Profiled with immunoSEQ multiplex PCR; TCRdb holds only in-frame clones, not every one. The sample lists 230,000 or so clones; approximately 90% were seen once. This clone has a single count. V was cut by 2 bases and J by 3 bases, with 11 bases left in between. Per germline, CDR1 LGHNA and CDR2 YSLEER. This CDR3 is built from 15 residues. Across about two dozen US areas, participants ranged in age from 18 to 89 years. Cohorts were assigned according to the clinical history that participants reported. Donors in Cohort 3 who had recovered were those with two negative PCRs, healthcare professional clearance, or resolution of their symptoms.

The sequencing input was PBMCs or T cells enriched from blood (not recorded which). The sequence derives from a woman aged 25 to 39 who had recovered from COVID-19. The chain uses TRBV4-3 and TRBJ2-4; D may be TRBD2 (5 bases). The CDR3 sequence: CASSQTSGVKNIQYF. CDR3 in DNA: TGCGCCAGCAGCCAAACTTCCGGGGTCAAAAACATTCAGTACTTC.